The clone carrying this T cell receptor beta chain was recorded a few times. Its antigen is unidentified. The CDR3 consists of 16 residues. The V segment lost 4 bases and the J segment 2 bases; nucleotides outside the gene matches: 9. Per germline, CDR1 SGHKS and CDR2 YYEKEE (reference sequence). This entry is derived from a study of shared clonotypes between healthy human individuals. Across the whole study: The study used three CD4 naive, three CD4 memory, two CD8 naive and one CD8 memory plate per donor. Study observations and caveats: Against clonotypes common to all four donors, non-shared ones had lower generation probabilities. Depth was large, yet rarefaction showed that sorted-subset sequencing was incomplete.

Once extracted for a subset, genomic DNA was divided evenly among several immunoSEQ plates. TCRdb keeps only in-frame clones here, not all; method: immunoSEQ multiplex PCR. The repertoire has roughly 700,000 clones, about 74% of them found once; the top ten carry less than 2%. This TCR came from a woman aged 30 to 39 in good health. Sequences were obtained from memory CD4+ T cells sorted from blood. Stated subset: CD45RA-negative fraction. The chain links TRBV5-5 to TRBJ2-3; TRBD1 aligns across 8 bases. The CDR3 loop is CASSKRQGTLTDTQYF. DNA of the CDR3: TGTGCCAGCAGCAAGCGACAGGGGACTCTCACAGATACGCAGTATTTT.